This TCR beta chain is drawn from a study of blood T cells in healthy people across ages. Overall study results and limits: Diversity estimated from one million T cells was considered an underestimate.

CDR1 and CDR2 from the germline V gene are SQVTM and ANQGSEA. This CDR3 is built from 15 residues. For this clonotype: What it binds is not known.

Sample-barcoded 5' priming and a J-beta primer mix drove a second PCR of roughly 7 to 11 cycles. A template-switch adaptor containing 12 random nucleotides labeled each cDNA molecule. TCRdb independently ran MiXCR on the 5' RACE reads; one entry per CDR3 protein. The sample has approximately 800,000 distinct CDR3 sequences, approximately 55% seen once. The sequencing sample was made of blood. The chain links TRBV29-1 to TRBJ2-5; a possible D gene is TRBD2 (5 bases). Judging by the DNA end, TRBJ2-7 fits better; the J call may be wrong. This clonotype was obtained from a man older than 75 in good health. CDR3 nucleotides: TGCAGCGTTGAAGATTCGTCGGGAACACCTTACGAGCAGTACTTC. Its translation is CSVEDSSGTPYEQYF.